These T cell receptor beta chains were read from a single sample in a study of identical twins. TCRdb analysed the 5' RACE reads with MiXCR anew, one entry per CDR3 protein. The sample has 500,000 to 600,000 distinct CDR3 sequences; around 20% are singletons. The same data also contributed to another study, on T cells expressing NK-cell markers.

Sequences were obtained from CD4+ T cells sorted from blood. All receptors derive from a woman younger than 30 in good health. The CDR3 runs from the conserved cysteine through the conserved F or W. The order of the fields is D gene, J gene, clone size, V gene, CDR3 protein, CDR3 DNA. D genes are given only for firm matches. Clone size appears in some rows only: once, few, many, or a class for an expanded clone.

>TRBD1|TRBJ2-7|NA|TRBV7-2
CASSGTDTYEQYF
TGTGCCAGCAGCGGGACAGACACCTACGAGCAGTACTTC
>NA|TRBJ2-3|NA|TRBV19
CASKRIAGATDTQYF
TGTGCCAGTAAGAGAATCGCGGGGGCAACAGATACGCAGTATTTT
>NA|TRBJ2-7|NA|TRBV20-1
CSVRRDRYEQYF
TGCAGTGTCCGGCGGGACCGCTACGAGCAGTACTTC
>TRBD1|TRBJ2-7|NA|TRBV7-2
CASSLGQAGTYEQYF
TGTGCCAGCAGCTTGGGACAGGCGGGGACCTACGAGCAGTACTTC
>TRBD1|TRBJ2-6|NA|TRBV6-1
CASSTQQGNFFFGANVLTF
TGTGCCAGCAGTACACAACAGGGGAATTTCTTCTTTGGGGCCAACGTCCTGACTTTC
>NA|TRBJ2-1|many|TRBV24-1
CATSDSRTAGDEQFF
TGTGCCACCAGTGATTCCCGGACAGCTGGAGATGAGCAGTTCTTC
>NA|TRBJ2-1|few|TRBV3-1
CASSRTDGAGEQFF
TGTGCCAGCAGCCGGACAGACGGTGCGGGTGAGCAGTTCTTC
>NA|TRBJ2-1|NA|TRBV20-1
CSDMGRYNEQFF
TGCAGTGACATGGGGCGCTACAATGAGCAGTTCTTC
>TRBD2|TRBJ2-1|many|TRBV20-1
CSVSTSGGANEQFF
TGCAGTGTTTCGACTAGCGGGGGGGCAAATGAGCAGTTCTTC
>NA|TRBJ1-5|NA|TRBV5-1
CASSLFPQHF
TGCGCCAGCAGTCTGTTCCCCCAGCATTTT
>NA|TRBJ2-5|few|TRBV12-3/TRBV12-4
CASSLIAYQETQYF
TGTGCCAGCAGTTTAATAGCGTACCAAGAGACCCAGTACTTC
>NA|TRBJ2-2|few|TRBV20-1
CSRDGGVNTGELFF
TGCAGCCGAGACGGAGGGGTGAACACCGGGGAGCTGTTTTTT
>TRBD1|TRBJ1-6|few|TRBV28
CASSWTGSSYNSPLHF
TGTGCCAGCAGTTGGACAGGGAGCTCCTATAATTCACCCCTCCACTTT
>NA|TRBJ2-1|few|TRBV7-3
CASSRITDSWQFF
TGTGCCAGCAGCCGAATTACGGACAGTTGGCAGTTCTTC
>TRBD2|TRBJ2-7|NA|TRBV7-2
CASSSRLAGSDLHEQYF
TGTGCCAGCAGCTCCAGACTAGCGGGTTCCGACCTACACGAGCAGTACTTC
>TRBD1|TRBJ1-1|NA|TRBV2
CASSETGTNTEAFF
TGTGCCAGCAGCGAGACAGGGACGAACACTGAAGCTTTCTTT
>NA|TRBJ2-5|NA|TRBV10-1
CASSEPGTDMYF
TGCGCCAGCAGTGAGCCAGGGACCGATATGTACTTC
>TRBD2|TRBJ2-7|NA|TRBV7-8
CASKTTGRAGVSYEQYF
TGTGCCAGCAAAACTACGGGACGAGCGGGAGTGTCCTACGAGCAGTACTTC
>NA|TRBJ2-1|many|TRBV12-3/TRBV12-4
CASSREGRNEQFF
TGTGCCAGCAGCAGGGAAGGGAGAAATGAGCAGTTCTTC
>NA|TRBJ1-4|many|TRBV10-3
CAISESNRLNEKLFF
TGTGCCATCAGTGAGTCAAACAGGCTTAATGAAAAACTGTTTTTT
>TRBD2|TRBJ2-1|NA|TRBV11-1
CASSPGGVGRVSSYNEQFF
TGTGCCAGCAGCCCCGGAGGAGTGGGGAGGGTAAGCTCCTACAATGAGCAGTTCTTC
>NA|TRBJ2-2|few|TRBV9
CASSVKKGAVNTGELFF
TGTGCCAGCAGCGTAAAAAAGGGAGCGGTAAACACCGGGGAGCTGTTTTTT
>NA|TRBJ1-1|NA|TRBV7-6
CASTYTAGNTEAFF
TGTGCCAGCACCTACACGGCAGGGAACACTGAAGCTTTCTTT
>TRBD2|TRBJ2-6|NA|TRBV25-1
CASSPPWGGSGANVLTF
TGTGCCAGCAGTCCTCCCTGGGGGGGTTCTGGGGCCAACGTCCTGACTTTC
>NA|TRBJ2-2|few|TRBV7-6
CASSPGQPNTGELFF
TGTGCCAGCAGCCCAGGACAGCCGAACACCGGGGAGCTGTTTTTT
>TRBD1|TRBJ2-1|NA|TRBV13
CASSPRQGLNEQFF
TGTGCCAGCAGCCCGCGACAGGGTCTCAATGAGCAGTTCTTC
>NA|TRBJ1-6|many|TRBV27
CASSFGGYNSPLHF
TGTGCCAGCAGTTTTGGGGGTTACAATTCACCCCTCCACTTT
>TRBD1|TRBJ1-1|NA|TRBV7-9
CASSLGDRVNTEAFF
TGTGCCAGCAGCTTAGGGGACAGGGTGAACACTGAAGCTTTCTTT
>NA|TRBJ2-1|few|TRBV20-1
CSAKGGHEQFF
TGCAGTGCTAAGGGTGGGCATGAGCAGTTCTTC
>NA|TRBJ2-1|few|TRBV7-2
CASSPNRESPNEQFF
TGTGCCAGCAGCCCGAACAGGGAATCTCCCAATGAGCAGTTCTTC
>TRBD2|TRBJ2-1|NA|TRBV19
CASTRYNGRPSYNEQFF
TGTGCCAGTACTCGATACAACGGGAGGCCGTCCTACAATGAGCAGTTCTTC
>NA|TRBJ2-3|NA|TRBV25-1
CASSASGQSTDTQYF
TGTGCCAGCAGTGCGAGTGGGCAAAGCACAGATACGCAGTATTTT
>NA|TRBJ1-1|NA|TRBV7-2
CASRYGQNTEAFF
TGTGCCAGCAGATACGGACAGAACACTGAAGCTTTCTTT
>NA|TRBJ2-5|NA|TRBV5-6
CASSFVEQETQYF
TGTGCCAGCAGCTTCGTAGAGCAAGAGACCCAGTACTTC
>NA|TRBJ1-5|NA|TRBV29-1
CSASGGSRDSNQPQHF
TGCAGCGCCTCTGGAGGCAGTCGAGATAGCAATCAGCCCCAGCATTTT
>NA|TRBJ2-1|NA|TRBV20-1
CSARGGLAAIYNEQFF
TGCAGTGCTAGGGGGGGACTGGCGGCAATCTACAATGAGCAGTTCTTC
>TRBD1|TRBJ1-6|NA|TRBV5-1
CASSRRTGDSPLHF
TGCGCCAGCAGCAGGAGGACAGGAGATTCACCCCTCCACTTT
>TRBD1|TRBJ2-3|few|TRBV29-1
CSVTGTGFTDTQYF
TGCAGCGTTACCGGGACAGGGTTCACAGATACGCAGTATTTT
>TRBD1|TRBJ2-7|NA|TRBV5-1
CASRPGQGTYEQYF
TGCGCCAGCAGGCCGGGACAGGGGACGTACGAGCAGTACTTC
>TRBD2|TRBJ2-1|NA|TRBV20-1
CSARPPRRLAGDSSYNEQFF
TGCAGTGCTAGACCCCCCAGGAGGCTAGCGGGCGATAGCTCCTACAATGAGCAGTTCTTC
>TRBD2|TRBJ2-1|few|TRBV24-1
CATSDRLAATYNEQFF
TGTGCCACCAGTGATCGGCTAGCGGCTACCTACAATGAGCAGTTCTTC